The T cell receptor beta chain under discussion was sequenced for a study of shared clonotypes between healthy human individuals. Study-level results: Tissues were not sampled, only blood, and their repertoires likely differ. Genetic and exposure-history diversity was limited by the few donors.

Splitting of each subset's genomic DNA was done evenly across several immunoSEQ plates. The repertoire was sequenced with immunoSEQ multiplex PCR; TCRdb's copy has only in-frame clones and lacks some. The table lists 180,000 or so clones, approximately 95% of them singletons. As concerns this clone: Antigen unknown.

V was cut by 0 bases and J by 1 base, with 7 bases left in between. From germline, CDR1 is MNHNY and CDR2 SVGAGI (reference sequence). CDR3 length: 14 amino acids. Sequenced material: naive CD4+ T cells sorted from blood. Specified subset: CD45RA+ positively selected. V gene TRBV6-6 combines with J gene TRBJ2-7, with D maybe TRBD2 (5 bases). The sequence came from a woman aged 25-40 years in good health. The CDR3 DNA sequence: TGTGCCAGCAGTTACTCAGCGGCTTCCTACGAGCAGTACTTC. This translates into CASSYSAASYEQYF.